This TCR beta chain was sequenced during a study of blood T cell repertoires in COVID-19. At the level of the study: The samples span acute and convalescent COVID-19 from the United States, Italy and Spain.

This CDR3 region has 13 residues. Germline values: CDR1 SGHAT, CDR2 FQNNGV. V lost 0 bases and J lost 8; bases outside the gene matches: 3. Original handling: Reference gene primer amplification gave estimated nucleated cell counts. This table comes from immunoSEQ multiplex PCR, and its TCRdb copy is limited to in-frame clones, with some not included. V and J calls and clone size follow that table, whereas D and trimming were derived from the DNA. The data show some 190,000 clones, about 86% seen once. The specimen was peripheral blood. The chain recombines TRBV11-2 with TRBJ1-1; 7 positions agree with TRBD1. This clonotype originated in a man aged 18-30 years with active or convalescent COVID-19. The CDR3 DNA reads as TGTGCCAGCAGCTTAGACCGACAGGGAGAAGCTTTCTTT. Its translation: CASSLDRQGEAFF.